The clone carrying this T cell receptor (beta chain) has at least ten counts. The antigen remains undetermined. Diagnoses rested on clinical symptoms, serum thyroxine and TRAb, thyroid ultrasound and orbital computed tomography. This sample was included in a study of T cells in Graves' hyperthyroidism and ophthalmopathy. Study results and caveats: Blood also contained most expanded thyroid clonotypes above 0.001. For ophthalmopathy, model prediction preceded onset by a median roughly 6.3 months.

V lost 0 bases and J lost 6, with 8 bases in between. This CDR3 is 13 amino acids long. Germline V gene data show CDR1 as SGHVS and CDR2 as FQNEAQ. RNA transcripts provided the source from which TCR beta CDR3 regions were amplified. Initially, a first-round RT-PCR of the TCR CDR3 employed the HTBI primer set. TCRdb re-called the multiplex PCR reads through MiXCR, storing one row per CDR3 protein. The repertoire consists of 450,000 to 700,000 distinct CDR3 sequences, with roughly 46% occurring once and the leading ten covering 15% to 20%. This chain uses TRBV7-8 with TRBJ1-1; D is unclear. The sequencing input was peripheral blood or thyroid tissue (not recorded which). The clonotype originates from an adult woman with Graves' disease, either hyperthyroidism or ophthalmopathy (not recorded which). The CDR3: CASSLAGQAEAFF. CDR3 sequence (DNA): TGTGCCAGCAGCTTAGCAGGGCAAGCTGAAGCTTTCTTT. Complete variable domain (other parts from reference TRBV7-8 and TRBJ1-1): GAGVSQSPRYKVAKRGQDVALRCDPISGHVSLFWYQQALGQGPEFLTYFQNEAQLDKSGLPSDRFFAERPEGSVSTLKIQRTQQEDSAVYLCASSLAGQAEAFFGQGTRLTVV.